This TCR beta chain was identified during a study of T-cell memory formation after mild COVID-19. Study observations and caveats: The main location of contracting CD4+ clones was CM and EM, and that of contracting CD8+ clones was EMRA.

Constant-segment primers served in 5'RACE that generated TCR alpha and TCR beta cDNA libraries bearing sample barcodes and UMIs. MiXCR was run by TCRdb on the 5' RACE reads, yielding one entry per CDR3 protein. Among hundreds of thousands of distinct CDR3 sequences listed, just under 20% were seen once. Trimming took 4 bases from V and 9 from J, leaving 19 bases between them. The CDR3 is 14 residues long. Looked up from germline, CDR1 is MNHEY and CDR2 is SVGAGI. This clonotype was seen more than once but under ten times. The antigen is not known. The sample taken for sequencing was PBMCs or a T cell subset sorted from them (not recorded which). This receptor was obtained from a man aged 18 to 30 who had mild COVID-19 (a few samples of this study predate the infection). Cell type and time point are not known. The V call is TRBV6-5, the J call TRBJ2-7; D remains ambiguous. CDR3: CASSSPGRLSGQYF. The CDR3 coding sequence is TGTGCCAGCAGTTCCCCGGGTCGCCTCTCTGGGCAGTACTTC.